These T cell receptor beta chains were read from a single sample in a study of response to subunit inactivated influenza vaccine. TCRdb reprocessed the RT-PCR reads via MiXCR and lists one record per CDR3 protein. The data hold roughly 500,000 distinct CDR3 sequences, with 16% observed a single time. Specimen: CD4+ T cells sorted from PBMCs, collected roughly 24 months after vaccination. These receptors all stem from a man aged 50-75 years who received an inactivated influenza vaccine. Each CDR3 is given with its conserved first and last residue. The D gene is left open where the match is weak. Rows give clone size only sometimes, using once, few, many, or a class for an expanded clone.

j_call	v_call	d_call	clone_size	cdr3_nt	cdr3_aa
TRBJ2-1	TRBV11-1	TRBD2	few	TGTGCCAGCAGCTCCCTTTTTGGACTAGCGAGGAATGAGCAGTTCTTC	CASSSLFGLARNEQFF
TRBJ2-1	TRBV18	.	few	TGTGCCAGCTCACCTGTCGGGGGAAAGTCCTACAATGAGCAGTTCTTC	CASSPVGGKSYNEQFF
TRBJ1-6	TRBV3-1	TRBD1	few	TGTGCCAGCAGCCAACCAGGGGGCTCACCCCTCCACTTT	CASSQPGGSPLHF
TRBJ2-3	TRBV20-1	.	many	TGCAGTGCTAGAGATTTCCGGGACACTAGCACAGATACGCAGTATTTT	CSARDFRDTSTDTQYF
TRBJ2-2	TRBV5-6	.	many	TGTGCCAGCAGCTTGGCCTTAGAGAACACCGGGGAGCTGTTTTTT	CASSLALENTGELFF
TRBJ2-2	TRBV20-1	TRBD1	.	TGCAGTGCTAGTACCGGGACAGGGGGTTCCGGGGAGCTGTTTTTT	CSASTGTGGSGELFF
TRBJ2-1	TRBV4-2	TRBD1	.	TGTGCCAGCAGCCAAGATGGGACAGGGGACAATGAGCAGTTCTTC	CASSQDGTGDNEQFF
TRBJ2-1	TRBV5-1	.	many	TGCGCCAGCAGCTCCCTTAGGGGGGGGTCCTACAATGAGCAGTTCTTC	CASSSLRGGSYNEQFF
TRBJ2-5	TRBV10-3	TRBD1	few	TGTGCCTCCAAGGGACAGGGGACCGAGACCCAGTACTTC	CASKGQGTETQYF
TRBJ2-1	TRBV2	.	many	TGTGCCAGCACCCCCGGGCGGTCGTCCTACAATGAGCAGTTCTTC	CASTPGRSSYNEQFF
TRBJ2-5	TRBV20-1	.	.	TGCAGTGCTAGTGGGCGAATTGCGGCGTTAAACCAAGAGACCCAGTACTTC	CSASGRIAALNQETQYF
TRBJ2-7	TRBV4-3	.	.	TGCGCCAGCAGCCAAGAGGCGAAAGGGTTAGGGCAGTACTTC	CASSQEAKGLGQYF
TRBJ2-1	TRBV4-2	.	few	TGTGCCAGCAGCAGGACGGGAGATCCCAATGAGCAGTTCTTC	CASSRTGDPNEQFF
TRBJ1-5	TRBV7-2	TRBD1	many	TGTGCCAGCAGACGGGACAGGGCGAGCAATCAGCCCCAGCATTTT	CASRRDRASNQPQHF
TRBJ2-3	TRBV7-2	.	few	TGTGCCAGCAGTAACACCCGCGGAGGCACAGATACGCAGTATTTT	CASSNTRGGTDTQYF
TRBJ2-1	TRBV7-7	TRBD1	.	TGTGCTAGCAGCTTAGGGAGACAGGGGGAGCAGTTCTTC	CASSLGRQGEQFF
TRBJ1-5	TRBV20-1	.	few	TGCAGTGCTAGAGATCGGCTCCACCTTAGCAATCAGCCCCAGCATTTT	CSARDRLHLSNQPQHF
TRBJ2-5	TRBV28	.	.	TGTGCCAGCAGTTTATATCGGAATCAAGAGACCCAGTACTTC	CASSLYRNQETQYF
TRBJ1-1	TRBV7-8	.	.	TGTGCCAGCAGCAAGATCTGGGCGGGCCGCGACGAAGCTTTCTTT	CASSKIWAGRDEAFF
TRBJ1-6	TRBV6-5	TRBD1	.	TGTGCCAGCAGTTCCGGGACAGGGTCCCGACTGTATAATTCACCCCTCCACTTT	CASSSGTGSRLYNSPLHF
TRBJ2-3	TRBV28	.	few	TGTGCCAGCAGTTCGCCCTACCTCTCCACAGATACGCAGTATTTT	CASSSPYLSTDTQYF
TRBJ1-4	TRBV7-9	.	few	TGTGCCAGCAGCAACACCGGAGACGGGGCGTGGGAAAAACTGTTTTTT	CASSNTGDGAWEKLFF
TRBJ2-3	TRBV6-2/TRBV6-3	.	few	TGTGCCAGCAGTTACTCGGACCTGTATGGGCAGTATTTT	CASSYSDLYGQYF
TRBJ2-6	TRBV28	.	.	TGTGCCAGCAGCGCTGGGGCCAACGTCCTGACTTTC	CASSAGANVLTF
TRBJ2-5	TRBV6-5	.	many	TGTGCCAGCAGTTACTCGGGGGGAGAAGAGACCCAGTACTTC	CASSYSGGEETQYF
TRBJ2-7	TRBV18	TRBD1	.	TGTGCCAGCTCACCGGGGAACAGGGGGCGCGAGCAGTACTTC	CASSPGNRGREQYF
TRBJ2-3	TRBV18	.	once	TGTGCCAGCTCACCACCGGGTTTTGCTAGCACAGATACGCAGTATTTT	CASSPPGFASTDTQYF
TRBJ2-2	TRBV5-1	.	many	TGCGCCAGCAGCCAACTACAGGGTAACACCGGGGAGCTGTTTTTT	CASSQLQGNTGELFF
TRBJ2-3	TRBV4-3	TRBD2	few	TGCGCCAGCAGCCAAGGGGGTCTAGCGGGAGTTTGGGATACGCAGTATTTT	CASSQGGLAGVWDTQYF
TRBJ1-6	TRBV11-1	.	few	TGTGCCAGCAGCTCAGGCAGAGAGTTCCCCCTCCACTTT	CASSSGREFPLHF
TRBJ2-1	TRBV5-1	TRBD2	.	TGCGCCAGCAGCACGACTAGCCGGTCCGATGAGCAGTTCTTC	CASSTTSRSDEQFF
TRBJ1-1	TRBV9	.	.	TGTGCCAGCAGTCCCAGTGGGGGGCAAATGAACACTGAAGCTTTCTTT	CASSPSGGQMNTEAFF